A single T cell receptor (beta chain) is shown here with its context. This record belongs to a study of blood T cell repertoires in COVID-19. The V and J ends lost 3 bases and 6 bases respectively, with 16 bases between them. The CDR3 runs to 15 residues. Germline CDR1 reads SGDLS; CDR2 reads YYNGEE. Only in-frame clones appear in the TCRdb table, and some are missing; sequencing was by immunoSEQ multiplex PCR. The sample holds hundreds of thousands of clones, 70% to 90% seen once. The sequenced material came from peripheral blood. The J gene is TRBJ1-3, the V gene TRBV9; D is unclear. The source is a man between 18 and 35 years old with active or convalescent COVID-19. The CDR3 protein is CASSAGVGSENTIYF. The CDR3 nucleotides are TGTGCCAGCAGCGCCGGGGTAGGGAGTGAAAACACCATATATTTT.